These 26 T cell receptor beta chains originate from one sample sequenced in a study of T cells after yellow fever vaccination. TCRdb reanalysed the 5' RACE reads using MiXCR and keeps one entry per CDR3 protein. The table lists approximately 85,000 distinct CDR3 sequences, roughly 15% of them singletons. The specimen comprised CD8+ T cells not binding an NS4B(214-222) dextramer, sorted from PBMCs, sampled around 3 weeks after the first yellow fever vaccination. All receptors derive from a man aged 18 to 30 who received the YFV17D yellow fever vaccine.

This clonotype has a handful of counts. V and J are TRBV5-1 and TRBJ2-3; no reliable D call. The CDR3 runs 14 residues. The V and J ends lost 0 bases and 2 bases respectively, with 7 bases between them. The germline CDR1 and CDR2 sequences are SGHRS and YFSETQ. CDR3 sequence: CASSLVRYTDTQYF. CDR3 nucleotides: TGCGCCAGCAGCTTGGTTAGATACACAGATACGCAGTATTTT.

The gene calls are TRBV11-2 and TRBJ1-1, with 10 bases that match TRBD1. J was trimmed by 3 bases and V by 5 bases; bases with no gene match: 6. This CDR3 spans 15 amino acids. Germline CDR1 SGHAT, CDR2 FQNNGV. This CDR3 is CASSPGQGGDTEAFF. For the CDR3, the DNA is TGTGCCAGCAGCCCCGGACAGGGGGGCGACACTGAAGCTTTCTTT.

The J gene is TRBJ1-2, the V gene TRBV10-3; D not resolved. The V end was cut by 2 bases, the J end by 1 base, with 5 bases between. Germline values: CDR1 ENHRY, CDR2 SYGVKD. The CDR3 is 13 amino acids. The CDR3, as DNA: TGTGCCATCAGTGAGGACGATAACTATGGCTACACCTTC. This gives the protein CAISEDDNYGYTF.

The chain employs TRBV29-1 and TRBJ2-7, with 9 positions matching TRBD1. The V and J ends lost 8 bases and 3 bases, in that order; junction bases with no gene match: 14. This CDR3 comprises 15 residues. CDR1 is SQVTM and CDR2 is ANQGSEA in the germline V gene. CDR3 region: CSFVLDRGRFYEQYF. For the CDR3, the DNA is TGCAGCTTCGTTTTGGACAGGGGAAGATTCTACGAGCAGTACTTC.

This clonotype was observed many times. The chain joins TRBV7-2 to TRBJ2-7; D remains unclear. From germline, CDR1 is SGHTA and CDR2 FQGNSA. With 5 bases removed from V and 1 base from J, the gap between germline ends came to 6 bases. The CDR3 totals 12 residues. The CDR3 is CASSPGSYEQYF. The CDR3 DNA reads TGTGCCAGCAGCCCGGGTTCCTACGAGCAGTACTTC.

A few counts support this clonotype. The gene calls are TRBV7-9 and TRBJ2-1; D gene ambiguous. Per germline, CDR1 SEHNR and CDR2 FQNEAQ (reference sequence). The CDR3 sequence is 13 residues long. V was shortened by 1 base and J by 10 bases, with 11 bases between the two germline ends. CDR3 sequence reads: CASSLGPGQEQFF. The CDR3 DNA reads TGTGCCAGCAGCTTAGGTCCGGGTCAGGAGCAGTTCTTC.

The chain recombines TRBV5-1 with TRBJ1-3; 10 bases match TRBD1. The CDR3 loop spans 17 amino acids. The V gene's germline CDR1 is SGHRS and CDR2 YFSETQ. V was clipped by 4 bases and J by 1 base; unmatched bases: 8. The CDR3 sequence is CASSASGTGESGNTIYF. The CDR3 region has the DNA TGCGCCAGCAGCGCCTCCGGGACAGGGGAATCTGGAAACACCATATATTTT.

CDR3 in amino acids: CSASGTSGGTSTDTQYF. CDR3 nucleotide sequence: TGCAGCGCCTCCGGGACTAGCGGGGGGACTAGCACAGATACGCAGTATTTT. The V and J genes are TRBV29-1 and TRBJ2-3; TRBD2 matches 15 bases. The CDR3 runs to 17 residues. Germline V gene lookup returns CDR1 SQVTM and CDR2 ANQGSEA. Unmatched junction bases numbered 8, after V lost 7 bases and J lost 0 bases.

The chain employs TRBV11-1 and TRBJ2-6; 7 nucleotides line up with TRBD2. Germline trimming cut 2 bases from V and 0 bases from J; bases unmatched to any gene: 16. The CDR3 totals 21 residues. Germline CDR1 SGHAT, CDR2 FQDESV (reference sequence). This chain's CDR3 is CASSLSTGGRSGSSGANVLTF. For the CDR3, the DNA is TGTGCCAGCAGCTTATCTACGGGGGGTCGATCGGGGAGCTCTGGGGCCAACGTCCTGACTTTC.

This clonotype was detected a few times. The J gene is TRBJ2-1, the V gene TRBV5-4; D not certain. Germline V CDR1 and CDR2: SGHNT, YYREEE (reference sequence). This CDR3 has 14 amino acids. Trimming shortened V by 2 bases and J by 9 bases, and 15 bases separated the two germline ends. The CDR3: CASSFSEAVGEQFF. The DNA of the CDR3 is TGTGCCAGCAGCTTCTCAGAGGCAGTCGGTGAGCAGTTCTTC.

This clonotype was detected only a few times. The rearrangement joins TRBV6-2 or TRBV6-3 to TRBJ1-4; the D is unclear. The CDR3 has 12 amino acids. Trimming shortened V by 5 bases and J by 5 bases, and 6 bases separated the two germline ends. Germline CDR1 and CDR2: MNHEY and SVGEGT. In DNA form, the CDR3 reads TGTGCCAGCAGTGGTTCGAATGAAAAACTGTTTTTT. It is translated as CASSGSNEKLFF.

This clonotype appeared a few times. Here the CDR3 DNA reads TGTGCCAGCAGGTTAAGGAGGACAATGGGCACAGATACGCAGTATTTT. It is translated as CASRLRRTMGTDTQYF. This chain connects TRBV6-5 to TRBJ2-3; D possibly matches TRBD1 or TRBD2 (5 bases each). The CDR3 covers 16 residues. Trimming pared 6 bases from V and 1 base from J, leaving 17 bases between. Per germline, CDR1 MNHEY and CDR2 SVGAGI.

This chain connects TRBV5-4 to TRBJ1-1; D is possibly TRBD1 (5 bases). Germline V CDR1 and CDR2: SGHNT, YYREEE (reference sequence). Trimming stripped 0 bases from V and 5 bases from J, with 11 bases between. There are 14 residues in the CDR3. Written as DNA, the CDR3 is TGTGCCAGCAGCTTGGGTGGGGCGGGGACTGAAGCTTTCTTT. Its translation: CASSLGGAGTEAFF.

This clonotype was detected ten times or more. The chain uses TRBV11-2 and TRBJ2-1; no clear D gene. CDR3 size: 12 residues. Between the trimmed V and J ends, which lost 4 bases and 8 bases, there was a span of 9 bases. Germline V gene sequence: CDR1 SGHAT, CDR2 FQNNGV. In DNA form, the CDR3 reads TGTGCCAGCAGCTCGTGGTCCGATGAGCAGTTCTTC. Amino acids: CASSSWSDEQFF. Full variable domain (rest looked up from reference TRBV11-2 and TRBJ2-1): EAGVAQSPRYKIIEKRQSVAFWCNPISGHATLYWYQQILGQGPKLLIQFQNNGVVDDSQLPKDRFSAERLKGVDSTLKIQPAKLEDSAVYLCASSSWSDEQFFGPGTRLTVL.

This clonotype was found a few times. The chain combines TRBV19 with TRBJ2-1; D is uncertain. V was clipped by 1 base and J by 7 bases, with 11 bases between them. The CDR3 has 14 residues. Germline CDR1 is LNHDA and CDR2 is SQIVND (reference sequence). The CDR3 sequence: CASSIAPYPNEQFF. CDR3 sequence (DNA): TGTGCCAGTAGTATAGCCCCCTACCCGAATGAGCAGTTCTTC.

This clonotype was seen only a few times. The chain employs TRBV5-5 and TRBJ1-1; 9 nucleotides line up with TRBD1. This CDR3 comprises 15 residues. V lost 4 bases and J lost 5; bases outside the gene matches: 9. Germline CDR1 SGHKS, CDR2 YYEKEE (reference sequence). The chain's CDR3 is CASSLKQGAVTEAFF. The CDR3 nucleotides read TGTGCCAGCAGCCTTAAACAGGGGGCGGTGACTGAAGCTTTCTTT.

In DNA, the CDR3 is TGTGCCAGCAGCTTAGGAGGACAGGGCGGCCCCTACGAGCAGTACGTC. Its translation: CASSLGGQGGPYEQYV. The chain joins TRBV7-9 to TRBJ2-7; 8 bases are shared with TRBD1. The CDR3 is 16 amino acids. The ends lost 1 base at V and 2 bases at J; junction bases unmatched: 7. Germline V gene lookup returns CDR1 SEHNR and CDR2 FQNEAQ (reference sequence).

This chain connects TRBV7-9 to TRBJ2-7; D remains unclear. The CDR3 consists of 13 residues. Trimming pared 2 bases from V and 6 bases from J, leaving 11 bases between. CDR1 and CDR2 (germline): SEHNR, FQNEAQ (reference sequence). CDR3 bases: TGTGCCAGCAGCTTAAGGGAACATGGCGAGCAGTACTTC. Its translation: CASSLREHGEQYF.

This chain uses TRBV4-1 with TRBJ1-1; 10 bases are a match to TRBD1. The CDR3 is made up of 15 amino acids. The ends lost 3 bases at V and 7 bases at J; junction bases unmatched: 8. The germline V gene has CDR1 MGHRA and CDR2 YSYEKL. CDR3 in DNA: TGCGCCAGCAGCCAGCCGGGACAGGGGAAAAGTGAAGCTTTCTTT. Amino acids: CASSQPGQGKSEAFF.

There are a few counts of this clonotype. The chain employs TRBV11-2 and TRBJ2-5; TRBD2 matches 8 bases. Germline-derived CDR1 and CDR2 are SGHAT and FQNNGV. J gave up 0 bases and V 3 bases, and 15 bases lay outside the gene matches. The CDR3 runs to 19 residues. Here the CDR3 DNA reads TGTGCCAGCAGCTTCGTTCGCGTCGTCCGGGGGGGGTACCAAGAGACCCAGTACTTC. Amino acids: CASSFVRVVRGGYQETQYF.

The chain recombines TRBV5-6 with TRBJ1-5, with TRBD1 identical over 10 bases. This CDR3 is 16 amino acids long. V shed 4 bases and J 4 bases; nucleotides not matched to a gene: 8. Germline V gives CDR1 SGHDT, CDR2 YYEEEE. This CDR3 is CASSLSDRGRNQPQHF. The DNA for the CDR3 is TGTGCCAGCAGCCTCTCGGACAGGGGGAGGAATCAGCCCCAGCATTTT.

There are many counts of this clonotype. The rearrangement links TRBV4-2 to TRBJ2-7, with 13 positions matching TRBD2. Unmatched junction bases numbered 3, after V lost 3 bases and J lost 4 bases. CDR3 length: 15 residues. Germline CDR1 and CDR2: LGHNA and YNFKEQ. CDR3 in amino acids: CASSQETSGGYEQYF. CDR3 bases: TGTGCCAGCAGCCAGGAGACTAGCGGGGGGTACGAGCAGTACTTC.

The rearrangement links TRBV4-1 to TRBJ2-3, with TRBD2 matching 7 bases. CDR3 length equals 15 residues. V dropped 1 base and J dropped 5; count of bases not matched to a gene: 6. Germline-derived CDR1 and CDR2 are MGHRA and YSYEKL. The CDR3 is CASSQGTRYIDTQYF. CDR3 in DNA: TGCGCCAGCAGCCAAGGGACTAGGTATATAGATACGCAGTATTTT.

This clonotype was found a few times. The J gene is TRBJ1-3, the V gene TRBV4-3; D uncertain. The CDR3 consists of 17 residues. CDR1 LGHNA and CDR2 YSLEER come from the germline V gene. The germline V and J ends were trimmed by 0 bases and 3 bases, with 15 bases remaining between them. The CDR3 here is CASSQDTQSVVGNTIYF. CDR3 sequence (DNA): TGCGCCAGCAGCCAAGATACCCAATCGGTCGTTGGAAACACCATATATTTT.

This clonotype was seen a few times. This rearrangement joins TRBV7-2 to TRBJ2-2, with TRBD2 identical over 8 bases. Trimming at V came to 5 bases and at J to 8 bases, leaving 16 bases not matched to a gene. Germline V gene lookup returns CDR1 SGHTA and CDR2 FQGNSA. The CDR3 runs 17 residues. The DNA of the CDR3 is TGTGCCAGCAGCCCTCCTAACAGGGCGGGGGGTTTTGGGGAGCTGTTTTTT. As protein: CASSPPNRAGGFGELFF. The entire variable domain, with the rest obtained from reference TRBV7-2 and TRBJ2-2, is as follows: GAGVSQSPSNKVTEKGKDVELRCDPISGHTALYWYRQSLGQGLEFLIYFQGNSAPDKSGLPSDRFSAERTGGSVSTLTIQRTQQEDSAVYLCASSPPNRAGGFGELFFGEGSRLTVL.

The J gene is TRBJ2-7, the V gene TRBV7-8, with a tentative D call TRBD1 (6 bases). V lost 1 base, J lost 3 bases, and 10 bases lay in between. The CDR3 totals 14 residues. Germline lookup yields CDR1 SGHVS and CDR2 FQNEAQ. The DNA of the CDR3 is TGTGCCAGCAGCTTAGGTGGGGGCAGCTACGAGCAGTACTTC. Its translation: CASSLGGGSYEQYF.